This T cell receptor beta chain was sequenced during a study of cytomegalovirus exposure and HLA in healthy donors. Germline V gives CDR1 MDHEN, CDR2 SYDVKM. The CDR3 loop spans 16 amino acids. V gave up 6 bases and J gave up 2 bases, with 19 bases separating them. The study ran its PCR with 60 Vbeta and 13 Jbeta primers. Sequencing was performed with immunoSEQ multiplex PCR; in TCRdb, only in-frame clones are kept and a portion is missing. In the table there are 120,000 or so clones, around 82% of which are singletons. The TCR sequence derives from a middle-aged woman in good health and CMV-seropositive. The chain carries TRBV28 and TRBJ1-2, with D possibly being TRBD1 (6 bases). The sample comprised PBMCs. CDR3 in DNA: TGTGCCAGCAGGCCCAGCCCCGGGCAGGGGAACTATGGCTACACCTTC. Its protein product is CASRPSPGQGNYGYTF.